The 18 T cell receptor beta chains listed next were all sequenced from one sample in a study of T-cell reconstitution after alpha-beta-depleted transplantation in children. Using unique molecular identifiers, the investigators prepared the TCRbeta library. TCRdb re-analysed the PCR reads in MiXCR, keeping a single row per CDR3 protein. Counted here are fewer than 1 million distinct CDR3 sequences, around 15% occurring once; the ten biggest clones make up roughly 5%. The sample was PBMCs, mostly from graft donor cells, taken 360 days after TCRalphabeta/CD19-depleted stem cell transplant. The receptors were gathered from a male patient between 5 and 17 years old who had a stem cell transplant for acute lymphoblastic leukemia, so the T cells may come from the graft donor.

There are a few counts of this clonotype. V is TRBV15 and J is TRBJ2-3, with 7 bases identical to TRBD2. The CDR3 is made up of 13 amino acids. The J segment lost 7 bases and the V segment lost 8 bases, leaving 9 bases of the junction unmatched. The germline gives CDR1 LNHNV, CDR2 YYDKDF (reference sequence). The CDR3 sequence is CATESRLAHTQYF. DNA for the CDR3: TGTGCCACCGAAAGCAGACTAGCCCATACGCAGTATTTT.

The chain links TRBV27 to TRBJ2-3, with D unclear. The germline V and J ends were trimmed by 6 bases and 4 bases, with 17 bases remaining between them. Germline lookup yields CDR1 MNHEY and CDR2 SMNVEV (reference sequence). This CDR3 is built from 15 residues. The DNA of the CDR3 is TGTGCCAGCAGGTACTCCGCCCTTCCCTCAGATACGCAGTATTTT. It yields the protein CASRYSALPSDTQYF.

The chain carries TRBV25-1 and TRBJ2-1, with 11 bases matching TRBD2. V was clipped by 4 bases and J by 3 bases; unmatched bases: 2. This CDR3 is 15 amino acids long. The V gene's germline CDR1 is MGHDK and CDR2 SYGVNS. The CDR3 region has the DNA TGTGCCAGCAGTGTAGCGGGAGGGGGCTACAATGAGCAGTTCTTC. Translation gives CASSVAGGGYNEQFF.

This clonotype has more than one count but fewer than ten. V gene TRBV5-1 combines with J gene TRBJ2-1, with D perhaps TRBD1 or TRBD2 (7 bases each). Trimming took 9 bases from V and 7 from J, leaving 14 bases between them. CDR3 length: 12 residues. CDR1 is SGHRS, CDR2 YFSETQ, per germline. CDR3 sequence (DNA): TGCGCCAAGGTCAGGGGGGGAAATGAGCAGTTCTTC. Translated: CAKVRGGNEQFF.

This clonotype was seen more than once but under ten times. The V gene is TRBV20-1, the J gene TRBJ2-1, with a tentative D call TRBD2 (5 bases). The germline V gene has CDR1 DFQATT and CDR2 SNEGSKA (reference sequence). This CDR3 has 15 amino acids. V lost 5 bases and J lost 3, with 17 bases in between. This CDR3 reads CSARLRRGNYNEQFF. Here the CDR3 DNA reads TGCAGTGCTCGCTTGCGGAGAGGGAACTACAATGAGCAGTTCTTC.

This clonotype was picked up a small number of times. The V call is TRBV24-1, the J call TRBJ2-1; D might be TRBD2 (6 bases). The CDR3 runs 13 residues. Germline V gene lookup returns CDR1 KGHDR and CDR2 SFDVKD. Trimming took 2 bases from V and 8 from J, leaving 9 bases between them. For the CDR3, the DNA is TGTGCCACCAGTGATTGGGACTTACATGAGCAGTTCTTC. This codes for CATSDWDLHEQFF.

This clonotype was recorded a few times. V gene TRBV5-1 combines with J gene TRBJ2-3; no definite D call. The CDR3 length is 16 residues. Per germline, CDR1 SGHRS and CDR2 YFSETQ. The V and J ends lost 3 bases and 0 bases respectively, with 14 bases between them. CDR3 sequence (DNA): TGCGCCAGCAGCTACGGAGCCGAAATTAGCACAGATACGCAGTATTTT. As protein: CASSYGAEISTDTQYF.

The chain recombines TRBV15 with TRBJ2-1, with TRBD1 identical over 9 bases. This CDR3 is built from 15 residues. The V gene's germline CDR1 is LNHNV and CDR2 YYDKDF (reference sequence). Germline trimming cut 6 bases from V and 0 bases from J; bases unmatched to any gene: 3. For the CDR3, the DNA is TGTGCCACCAGGAGACAGGGGGGCTCCTACAATGAGCAGTTCTTC. This gives the protein CATRRQGGSYNEQFF. Full variable domain (rest looked up from reference TRBV15 and TRBJ2-1): DAMVIQNPRYQVTQFGKPVTLSCSQTLNHNVMYWYQQKSSQAPKLLFHYYDKDFNNEADTPDNFQSRRPNTSFCFLDIRSPGLGDTAMYLCATRRQGGSYNEQFFGPGTRLTVL.

The J gene is TRBJ1-5, the V gene TRBV5-1, with D perhaps matching TRBD1 (6 bases). The CDR3 has 19 residues. V was pared by 2 bases and J by 0 bases, with 21 bases between. The V gene's germline CDR1 is SGHRS and CDR2 YFSETQ. The CDR3 DNA reads TGCGCCAGCAGCTTTAGGACGAATGAAGGGGGAAATAGCAATCAGCCCCAGCATTTT. As protein: CASSFRTNEGGNSNQPQHF.

This clonotype came up a few times. The chain links TRBV5-1 to TRBJ2-5; weak D call: TRBD1 (7 bases). V was pared by 4 bases and J by 5 bases, with 18 bases between. The CDR3 sequence is 15 residues long. Germline V gene data show CDR1 as SGHRS and CDR2 as YFSETQ. The CDR3 DNA follows: TGCGCCAGCAGCCACCCGGACAGGAGGGTGGAGACCCAGTACTTC. Translated, it gives CASSHPDRRVETQYF.

Only a few counts were recorded for this clonotype. V and J are TRBV7-9 and TRBJ2-5; 13 bases are a match to TRBD2. V shed 5 bases and J 5 bases; nucleotides not matched to a gene: 11. Germline V gene data show CDR1 as SEHNR and CDR2 as FQNEAQ (reference sequence). This CDR3 is 17 amino acids long. This CDR3 is CASSRPPGLAGTETQYF. CDR3 sequence (DNA): TGTGCCAGCAGCAGGCCGCCGGGACTAGCGGGAACGGAGACCCAGTACTTC.

This chain joins TRBV4-2 and TRBJ2-7, with D perhaps being TRBD1 or TRBD2 (5 bases each). V lost 1 base and J lost 3, with 16 bases in between. Germline V gene sequence: CDR1 LGHNA, CDR2 YNFKEQ. The CDR3 consists of 16 residues. CDR3 protein: CASSQVPGTQGYEQYF. The DNA of the CDR3 is TGTGCCAGCAGCCAAGTCCCCGGGACCCAGGGCTACGAGCAGTACTTC.

This chain joins TRBV10-1 and TRBJ2-3; the match to TRBD2 covers 12 bases. V gave up 6 bases and J gave up 2 bases; unmatched junction bases: 15. This CDR3 comprises 19 residues. Germline CDR1 and CDR2: WNHNN and SYGVQD (reference sequence). CDR3 in amino acids: CASSEGISSGRAYTDTQYF. CDR3 DNA sequence: TGCGCCAGCAGCGAGGGGATCTCTAGCGGGAGGGCCTACACAGATACGCAGTATTTT.

This chain connects TRBV7-9 to TRBJ2-1, with TRBD2 matching over 13 bases. The CDR3 is made up of 15 amino acids. Germline CDR1 SEHNR, CDR2 FQNEAQ (reference sequence). The ends lost 11 bases at V and 8 bases at J; junction bases unmatched: 12. For the CDR3, the DNA is TGTGCCGGAAACCCCGGACTAGCGGGAGAGGATGAGCAGTTCTTC. It encodes CAGNPGLAGEDEQFF. Filled out from reference TRBV7-9 and TRBJ2-1, the complete variable domain reads DTGVSQNPRHKITKRGQNVTFRCDPISEHNRLYWYRQTLGQGPEFLTYFQNEAQLEKSRLLSDRFSAERPKGSFSTLEIQRTEQGDSAMYLCAGNPGLAGEDEQFFGPGTRLTVL.

This clonotype has more than one count but fewer than ten. V and J are TRBV7-9 and TRBJ2-1; weak D call: TRBD2 (5 bases). The germline V gene encodes CDR1 SEHNR and CDR2 FQNEAQ (reference sequence). V lost 10 bases and J 2 bases, leaving 15 bases between the germline ends. This CDR3 is built from 14 residues. The CDR3 loop is CATRGQRTYNEQFF. CDR3 nucleotide sequence: TGTGCCACCCGAGGGCAGCGAACCTACAATGAGCAGTTCTTC.

The chain combines TRBV11-2 with TRBJ2-1, with D hard to call. There are 15 residues in the CDR3. Trimming shortened V by 1 base and J by 7 bases, and 14 bases separated the two germline ends. CDR1 and CDR2 (germline): SGHAT, FQNNGV. The CDR3 nucleotides read TGTGCCAGCAGCTTAGTGCTTGATGCGGAGAATGAGCAGTTCTTC. Its protein is CASSLVLDAENEQFF.

This clonotype appeared many times. The CDR3 loop is CASSLGTGRPYEQYF. CDR3 bases: TGTGCCAGCAGCCTTGGGACAGGGAGACCCTACGAGCAGTACTTC. The V and J genes are TRBV3-1 and TRBJ2-7; 9 bases align to TRBD1. The CDR3 is made up of 15 amino acids. From germline, CDR1 is LGHDT and CDR2 YNNKEL (reference sequence). Germline trimming cut 4 bases from V and 2 bases from J; bases unmatched to any gene: 6.

The V and J genes are TRBV2 and TRBJ2-2; D unresolved. The CDR3 extends over 14 amino acids. The germline CDR1 and CDR2 sequences are SNHLY and FYNNEI. V lost 2 bases and J lost 7, with 11 bases in between. DNA for the CDR3: TGTGCCAGCAGTGAATGGAGATCCGGCGGGGAGCTGTTTTTT. As protein: CASSEWRSGGELFF.